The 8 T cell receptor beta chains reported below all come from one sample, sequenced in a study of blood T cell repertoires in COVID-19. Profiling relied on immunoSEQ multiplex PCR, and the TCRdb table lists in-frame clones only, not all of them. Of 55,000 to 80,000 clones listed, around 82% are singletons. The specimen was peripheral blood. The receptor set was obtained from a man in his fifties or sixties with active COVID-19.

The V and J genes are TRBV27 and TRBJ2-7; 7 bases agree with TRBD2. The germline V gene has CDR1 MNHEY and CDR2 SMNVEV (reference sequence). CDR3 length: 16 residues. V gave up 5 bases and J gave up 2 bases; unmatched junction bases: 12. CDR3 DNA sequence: TGTGCCAGCAGTCTCCTCGCGGGAGATGGGACCTACGAGCAGTACTTC. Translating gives CASSLLAGDGTYEQYF.

In DNA form, the CDR3 reads TGTGCCAGCAGTTACTCGCAGGGTTCGCTGAACACTGAAGCTTTCTTT. It codes for CASSYSQGSLNTEAFF. The chain couples TRBV6-5 to TRBJ1-1; D possibly corresponds to TRBD1 (5 bases). The germline CDR1 and CDR2 sequences are MNHEY and SVGAGI. The V and J ends lost 0 bases and 0 bases respectively, with 11 bases between them. CDR3 length equals 16 residues.

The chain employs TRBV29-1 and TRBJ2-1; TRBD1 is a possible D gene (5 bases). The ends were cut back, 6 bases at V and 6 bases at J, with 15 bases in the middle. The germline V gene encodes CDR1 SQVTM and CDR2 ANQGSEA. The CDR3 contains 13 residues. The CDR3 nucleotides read TGCAGCGTCGAGCAGGGAAGGAGCAATGAGCAGTTCTTC. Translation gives CSVEQGRSNEQFF.

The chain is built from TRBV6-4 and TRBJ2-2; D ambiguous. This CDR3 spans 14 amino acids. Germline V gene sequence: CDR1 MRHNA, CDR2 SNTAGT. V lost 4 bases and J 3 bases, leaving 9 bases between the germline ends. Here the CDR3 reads CASSGNRDTGELFF. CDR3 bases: TGTGCCAGCAGTGGCAATCGGGACACCGGGGAGCTGTTTTTT.

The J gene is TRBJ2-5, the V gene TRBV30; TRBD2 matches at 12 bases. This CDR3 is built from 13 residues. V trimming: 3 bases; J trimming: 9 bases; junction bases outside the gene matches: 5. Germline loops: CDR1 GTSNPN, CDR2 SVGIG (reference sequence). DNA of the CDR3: TGTGCCTGGAGAACTAGCGGGAGGAGGGCCCAGTACTTC. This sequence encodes CAWRTSGRRAQYF.

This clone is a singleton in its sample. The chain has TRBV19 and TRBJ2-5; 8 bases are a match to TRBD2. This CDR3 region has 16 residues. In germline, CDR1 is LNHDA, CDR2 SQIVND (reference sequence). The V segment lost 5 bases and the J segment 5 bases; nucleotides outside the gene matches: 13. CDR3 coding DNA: TGTGCCAGTAGTTCCCCAAGCGGGGGCCCCGGTGAGACCCAGTACTTC. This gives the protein CASSSPSGGPGETQYF.

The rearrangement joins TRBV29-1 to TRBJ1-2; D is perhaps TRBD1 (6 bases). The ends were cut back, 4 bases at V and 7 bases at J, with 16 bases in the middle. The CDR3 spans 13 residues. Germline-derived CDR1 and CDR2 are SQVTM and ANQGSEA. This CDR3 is CSVGGSGDAGYTF. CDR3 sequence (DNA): TGCAGCGTTGGGGGATCAGGGGACGCTGGCTACACCTTC.

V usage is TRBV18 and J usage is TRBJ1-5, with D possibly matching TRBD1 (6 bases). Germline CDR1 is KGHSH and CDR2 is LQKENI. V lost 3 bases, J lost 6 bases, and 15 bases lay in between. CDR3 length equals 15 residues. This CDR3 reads CASSPGTNPTQPQHF. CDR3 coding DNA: TGTGCCAGCTCACCCGGGACAAATCCCACTCAGCCCCAGCATTTT. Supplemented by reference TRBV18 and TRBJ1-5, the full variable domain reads NAGVMQNPRHLVRRRGQEARLRCSPMKGHSHVYWYRQLPEEGLKFMVYLQKENIIDESGMPKERFSAEFPKEGPSILRIQQVVRGDSAAYFCASSPGTNPTQPQHFGDGTRLSIL.